This record covers a single T cell receptor beta chain. This sample was included in a study of T cells in Graves' hyperthyroidism and ophthalmopathy. Per germline, CDR1 SGHNT and CDR2 YYREEE (reference sequence). J was trimmed by 6 bases and V by 4 bases; bases with no gene match: 7. The CDR3 runs to 16 residues. From RNA transcripts, TCR beta CDR3 regions were amplified. RT-PCR in the first round (using the HTBI primer set) targeted the TCR CDR3. TCRdb redid the calling of the multiplex PCR reads with MiXCR, one entry per CDR3 protein. The data contain 500,000 to 650,000 distinct CDR3 sequences, approximately 20% of them seen just once; the ten biggest clones take up about 50%.

This receptor was taken from a man aged 35 to 55 with Graves' ophthalmopathy. The chain is built from TRBV5-4 and TRBJ2-1, with 13 bases fitting TRBD2. The sequenced sample consisted of blood. CDR3 DNA: TGTGCCAGCAGCACGGAGGGACTAGCGGGAATCAATGAGCAGTTCTTC. Encoded protein: CASSTEGLAGINEQFF.